Following are 16 T cell receptor beta chains from one sample sequenced in a study of shared clonotypes between healthy human individuals. Naive CD8 isolation took CD45RO-negative cells positively selected for CCR7 and excluded terminally differentiated effector memory CD45RA+ cells. Libraries were prepared by immunoSEQ multiplex PCR; TCRdb keeps only in-frame clonotypes and omits some of them. The profile shows roughly 770,000 clones, around 96% of them singletons. The material sequenced was naive CD8+ T cells sorted from blood. These receptors were collected from a young man in good health.

The rearrangement uses TRBV27 and TRBJ1-2; 9 nucleotides agree with TRBD1. The CDR3 extends over 17 amino acids. The V gene end was trimmed by 8 bases and the J gene end by 3 bases; junction bases not matched to a gene: 16. CDR1 is MNHEY, CDR2 SMNVEV, per germline (reference sequence). The CDR3 nucleotides are TGTGCCAGCCGATCTCGGGACACAGGGGGCATCGACTATGGCTACACCTTC. Protein product: CASRSRDTGGIDYGYTF.

The chain is built from TRBV13 and TRBJ2-3, with D possibly TRBD2 on 6 matching bases. V was cut by 2 bases and J by 6 bases, with 18 bases left in between. Germline CDR1 reads PRHDT; CDR2 reads FYEKMQ (reference sequence). The CDR3 runs 16 residues. The CDR3 here is CASSLRENNGGDTQYF. In nucleotides, the CDR3 is TGTGCCAGCAGCTTACGGGAGAATAATGGGGGGGATACGCAGTATTTT.

The rearrangement links TRBV9 to TRBJ1-3; TRBD1 might be the D (6 bases). V lost 4 bases and J lost 0, with 11 bases in between. The CDR3 consists of 15 residues. Germline V gene data show CDR1 as SGDLS and CDR2 as YYNGEE. CDR3 protein: CASSRRDNSGNTIYF. CDR3 DNA: TGTGCCAGCAGCCGCCGGGACAACTCTGGAAACACCATATATTTT. Based on the CDR3 plus reference TRBV9 and TRBJ1-3, the full variable domain is DSGVTQTPKHLITATGQRVTLRCSPRSGDLSVYWYQQSLDQGLQFLIQYYNGEERAKGNILERFSAQQFPDLHSELNLSSLELGDSALYFCASSRRDNSGNTIYFGEGSWLTVV.

This chain links TRBV29-1 with TRBJ2-2; TRBD2 matches at 12 bases. This CDR3 contains 16 residues. Germline CDR1 and CDR2: SQVTM and ANQGSEA. V gave up 6 bases and J gave up 1 base; unmatched junction bases: 6. The CDR3 bases are TGCAGCGTCGATGGACTAGCGGGAAGGAACACCGGGGAGCTGTTTTTT. Protein product: CSVDGLAGRNTGELFF.

The rearrangement uses TRBV7-9 and TRBJ2-3; 10 bases agree with TRBD2. The ends lost 3 bases at V and 0 bases at J; junction bases unmatched: 3. The CDR3 loop spans 16 amino acids. Germline V gives CDR1 SEHNR, CDR2 FQNEAQ (reference sequence). The CDR3 is CASSFSGRASTDTQYF. The CDR3 DNA reads as TGTGCCAGCAGCTTCAGCGGGAGGGCTAGCACAGATACGCAGTATTTT.

The rearrangement joins TRBV7-9 to TRBJ2-2; 8 positions agree with TRBD1. Losses at the gene ends were 6 bases for V and 1 base for J; bases not matched to a gene: 10. Germline V gene lookup returns CDR1 SEHNR and CDR2 FQNEAQ (reference sequence). The CDR3 totals 17 residues. CDR3 protein: CASRPPAGTGNTGELFF. CDR3 bases: TGTGCCAGCAGACCTCCAGCCGGGACAGGGAACACCGGGGAGCTGTTTTTT.

This rearrangement joins TRBV10-3 to TRBJ1-1; D might be TRBD1 (6 bases). V lost 8 bases and J 0 bases, leaving 13 bases between the germline ends. The CDR3 spans 14 residues. Germline loops: CDR1 ENHRY, CDR2 SYGVKD. Here the CDR3 DNA reads TGTGCCATCGGGAAACAGGGTTTGAACACTGAAGCTTTCTTT. Amino acids: CAIGKQGLNTEAFF.

This clone was recorded only once. This chain links TRBV6-6 with TRBJ2-7; 13 bases are shared with TRBD2. The CDR3 contains 15 residues. CDR1 is MNHNY and CDR2 is SVGAGI in the germline V gene (reference sequence). V dropped 6 bases and J dropped 2; count of bases not matched to a gene: 4. The CDR3 region is CASRAGTSGTYEQYF. CDR3 sequence (DNA): TGTGCCAGCAGAGCCGGGACTAGCGGGACCTACGAGCAGTACTTC.

The count of this clone is one. This sequence joins TRBV9 and TRBJ2-7; 11 bases agree with TRBD2. This CDR3 comprises 14 residues. Germline CDR1 is SGDLS and CDR2 is YYNGEE. Losses at the gene ends were 1 base for V and 7 bases for J; bases not matched to a gene: 4. This CDR3 reads CASSVTSGSDEQYF. Written as DNA, the CDR3 is TGTGCCAGCAGCGTAACTAGCGGGAGTGATGAGCAGTACTTC.

This clone was counted a single time. This sequence joins TRBV29-1 and TRBJ2-1, with a weak D call TRBD2 (6 bases). The ends were cut back, 4 bases at V and 8 bases at J, with 12 bases in the middle. From germline, CDR1 is SQVTM and CDR2 ANQGSEA. The CDR3 runs to 12 residues. The CDR3 DNA sequence: TGCAGCGTTGTAGCGGAGGCCCATGAGCAGTTCTTC. Protein: CSVVAEAHEQFF.

V usage is TRBV11-3 and J usage is TRBJ2-1, with 12 bases matching TRBD2. Germline V gives CDR1 SGHNT, CDR2 YENEEA. The CDR3 is 18 residues long. The V segment lost 5 bases and the J segment 5 bases; nucleotides outside the gene matches: 13. The CDR3 DNA sequence: TGTGCCAGCAGCATGACTAGCGGGAGTTTCGTCGGGGACAATGAGCAGTTCTTC. Translating gives CASSMTSGSFVGDNEQFF.

This clone has just one count. The genes are TRBV6-6 and TRBJ2-1; TRBD2 matches at 15 bases. In germline, CDR1 is MNHNY, CDR2 SVGAGI (reference sequence). This CDR3 spans 16 amino acids. V was pared by 5 bases and J by 9 bases, with 8 bases of the junction left unmatched. CDR3 region: CASSAGTSGRIGEQFF. The CDR3 DNA sequence: TGTGCCAGCAGTGCGGGGACTAGCGGGAGGATCGGTGAGCAGTTCTTC.

The V gene is TRBV15, the J gene TRBJ1-5; the match to TRBD1 covers 7 bases. CDR1 and CDR2 from the germline V gene are LNHNV and YYDKDF (reference sequence). CDR3 length equals 17 residues. With V trimmed by 5 bases and J by 2 bases, 12 bases remained unmatched. CDR3 region: CATSGGRGDIRNQPQHF. The CDR3 DNA follows: TGTGCCACCAGCGGGGGCAGGGGGGATATACGCAATCAGCCCCAGCATTTT.

This clone came up once. The chain uses TRBV7-6 and TRBJ1-3; no definite D call. The V end was cut by 5 bases, the J end by 4 bases, with 15 bases between. Germline V gives CDR1 SGHVS, CDR2 FNYEAQ. This CDR3 spans 15 amino acids. The CDR3 here is CASSEDLGRGNTIYF. The CDR3 DNA reads as TGTGCCAGCAGCGAGGACCTTGGGCGGGGAAACACCATATATTTT.

In DNA form, the CDR3 reads TGCGCCAGCAGCCAAGTGGGGCTCGGGGAGCTGTTTTTT. Protein: CASSQVGLGELFF. This rearrangement joins TRBV4-1 to TRBJ2-2, with a weak D call TRBD1 (5 bases). Germline CDR1 is MGHRA and CDR2 is YSYEKL. With 1 base removed from V and 7 bases from J, the gap between germline ends came to 7 bases. The CDR3 has 13 amino acids.

The chain is built from TRBV6-6 and TRBJ2-1, with TRBD2 matching over 8 bases. This CDR3 is 13 amino acids long. The V gene's germline CDR1 is MNHNY and CDR2 SVGAGI (reference sequence). The ends lost 8 bases at V and 8 bases at J; junction bases unmatched: 8. Here the CDR3 reads CASRSGSWDEQFF. CDR3 coding DNA: TGTGCCAGCCGGAGCGGGAGTTGGGATGAGCAGTTCTTC.